Listed below are T cell receptor beta chains from one sample, sequenced in a study of T cell changes during pregnancy in multiple sclerosis. Only in-frame clones appear in the TCRdb table, and some are missing; sequencing was by immunoSEQ multiplex PCR. The table includes roughly 100,000 clones, 75% to 95% detected once. This material consisted of peripheral blood, taken in the second trimester of pregnancy. All receptors derive from a female donor in good health, enrolled as a control in a pregnancy study. Each CDR3 is given with its conserved first and last residue. Each record gives: J gene, V gene, D gene, clone size, CDR3 DNA, CDR3 protein. The D gene is left open where the match is weak. Size values are once, few and many counts, or a class for expanded clones, and some rows have none.

>TRBJ1-2|TRBV7-2|.|once
TGTGCCAGCAGCTCCGCCTACTCTAACTATGGCTACACCTTC
CASSSAYSNYGYTF
>TRBJ1-6|TRBV19|TRBD1|.
TGTGCCAGTAACGGGAAGGGGGCTCAGGATTCACCCCTCCACTTT
CASNGKGAQDSPLHF
>TRBJ1-5|TRBV5-1|TRBD1|.
TGCGCCAGCAGCTTGGTCCCAGGGGGCGACCTATATAGCAATCAGCCCCAGCATTTT
CASSLVPGGDLYSNQPQHF
>TRBJ2-1|TRBV7-2|.|once
TGTGCCAGCAGCTTAGTTCAGTACAATGAGCAGTTCTTC
CASSLVQYNEQFF
>TRBJ2-1|TRBV25-1|TRBD1|once
TGTGCCAGCAGTGCGACAGGGGATTACAATGAGCAGTTCTTC
CASSATGDYNEQFF
>TRBJ1-1|TRBV9|TRBD1|once
TGTGCCAGCAGCGTAGGGGACAGGTCGAACACTGAAGCTTTCTTT
CASSVGDRSNTEAFF
>TRBJ2-3|TRBV19|TRBD2|.
TGTGCCACTAAGGGGAGGGAGGAACGGGATACGCAGTATTTT
CATKGREERDTQYF
>TRBJ1-5|TRBV19|TRBD1|once
TGTGCCAGTAACATTGGACAGGGCTATCAGCCCCAGCATTTT
CASNIGQGYQPQHF
>TRBJ1-1|TRBV27|.|.
TGTGCCAGCAGTTTAAACAGGGCAGGAACTGAAGCTTTCTTT
CASSLNRAGTEAFF
>TRBJ2-1|TRBV7-8|TRBD1|.
TGTGCCAGCAGCCGGGACAGGGTGGCCTACAATGAGCAGTTCTTC
CASSRDRVAYNEQFF
>TRBJ1-6|TRBV4-3|.|.
TGCGCCAGCAGCCAACTAGGCCCCGGGACAAGTGGGGTCGGGGCCCTCCACTTT
CASSQLGPGTSGVGALHF
>TRBJ1-1|TRBV7-6|TRBD1|.
TGTGCCAGCAGCTCAGCCCGTGGACAGGGAGTAGGAGCTTTCTTT
CASSSARGQGVGAFF
>TRBJ2-1|TRBV28|.|.
TGTGCCAGCAGTGGACTCTCTTCCTACAATGAGCAGTTCTTC
CASSGLSSYNEQFF
>TRBJ2-7|TRBV5-1|TRBD1|.
TGCGCCAGCAGCCCGCCCGGGACAGGGATTGGTGGCGAGCAGTACTTC
CASSPPGTGIGGEQYF
>TRBJ2-1|TRBV4-1|.|.
TGCGCCAGCAGCCAAACCCGGGGCTCCTACAATGAGCAGTTCTTC
CASSQTRGSYNEQFF
>TRBJ2-7|TRBV5-5|.|.
TGTGCCAGCAGCGGCCTTTCACAGGGTTCCTACGAGCAGTACTTC
CASSGLSQGSYEQYF
>TRBJ2-7|TRBV27|.|.
TGTGCCAGCAGTAACAACTACGAGCAGTACTTC
CASSNNYEQYF
>TRBJ1-5|TRBV7-9|TRBD1|.
TGTGCCAGCAGCCCCGGGACAGGCAATCAGCCCCAGCATTTT
CASSPGTGNQPQHF
>TRBJ1-4|TRBV27|TRBD1|.
TGTGCCAGCAGCTCCCTTTACGAGACAGGGCTAGCAACTAATGAAAAACTGTTTTTT
CASSSLYETGLATNEKLFF
>TRBJ1-2|TRBV7-2|TRBD1|.
TGTGCCAGCAGCTTTCCCCCAGGGACAGGCAGGGGTCGTCGGAGCTACACCTTC
CASSFPPGTGRGRRSYTF
>TRBJ1-2|TRBV11-2|TRBD1|.
TGTGCCAGCAGCCCCTTGGGACAGGCTTTCTTCGACTATGGCTACACCTTC
CASSPLGQAFFDYGYTF
>TRBJ2-7|TRBV9|TRBD2|.
TGTGCCAGCAGCCCCGGGGGTAGCGGGAACTACGAGCAGTACTTC
CASSPGGSGNYEQYF
>TRBJ2-1|TRBV7-8|TRBD1|.
TGTGCCAGCAGCTTAGCCGGGACAGCAACTTACAATGAGCAGTTCTTC
CASSLAGTATYNEQFF
>TRBJ2-7|TRBV11-2|TRBD1|.
TGTGCCAGCAGCTTCTCCCTTCCATTGGGACAGGGGGATTCCTACGAGCAGTACTTC
CASSFSLPLGQGDSYEQYF
>TRBJ1-1|TRBV7-6|.|.
TGTGCCAGCAGCTCCAGCGGTTGGGGAGGAAACACTGAAGCTTTCTTT
CASSSSGWGGNTEAFF
>TRBJ2-3|TRBV5-1|TRBD2|.
TGCGCCAGCAGCCCGGGACTAGCGGGCGCAGATACGCAGTATTTT
CASSPGLAGADTQYF
>TRBJ2-5|TRBV6-5|.|once
TGTGCCAGCAGCTCGACAGAACAAGAGACCCAGTACTTC
CASSSTEQETQYF
>TRBJ1-6|TRBV5-1|.|.
TGCGCCAGCAGCTTGGCCGGGAGACAGTTAAATTCACCCCTCCACTTT
CASSLAGRQLNSPLHF
>TRBJ2-2|TRBV7-8|TRBD1|.
TGTGCCAGTCTGCCAGGGGGCGCGAACACCGGGGAGCTGTTTTTT
CASLPGGANTGELFF
>TRBJ2-1|TRBV30|.|.
TGTGCCTGGAGAATCATCAACAATGAGCAGTTCTTC
CAWRIINNEQFF
>TRBJ2-5|TRBV6-5|.|.
TGTGCCAGCAGTTACCAAGGACACGGGCAAGAGACCCAGTACTTC
CASSYQGHGQETQYF
>TRBJ2-7|TRBV6-5|.|.
TGTGCCAGCAGCTCGGACGGGACCTACGAGCAGTACTTC
CASSSDGTYEQYF
>TRBJ1-3|TRBV7-8|TRBD1|.
TGTGCCAGCACCCTAGGGGGCGGACCGTCTGGAAACACCATATATTTT
CASTLGGGPSGNTIYF
>TRBJ2-1|TRBV14|TRBD2|.
TGTGCCAGCAGCCCCCTAATAGGAGCGGGGGGGAACGAGCAGTTCTTC
CASSPLIGAGGNEQFF
>TRBJ1-1|TRBV9|.|.
TGTGCCAGCAGCGTAGTTAACGGAGGTTTACGTTCTGAAGCTTTCTTT
CASSVVNGGLRSEAFF
>TRBJ2-1|TRBV6-1|TRBD1|.
TGTGCCAGCAGTCCCGGGACAGGGGAATGGAATGAGCAGTTCTTC
CASSPGTGEWNEQFF
>TRBJ1-6|TRBV6-1|.|many
TGTGCCAGCAGTTTAGAGACAGCTGATAATTCACCCCTCCACTTT
CASSLETADNSPLHF
>TRBJ1-4|TRBV27|TRBD1|once
TGTGCCAGCGCTGGGACAGGGAAAAAACTGTTTTTT
CASAGTGKKLFF
>TRBJ1-5|TRBV6-4|.|.
TGTGCCAGTGTAACAGGCACCAGATATAGCAATCAGCCCCAGCATTTT
CASVTGTRYSNQPQHF
>TRBJ2-3|TRBV6-5|TRBD2|.
TGTGCCAGCAGTTTAGCGGGGGCCGTTGGAGATACGCAGTATTTT
CASSLAGAVGDTQYF
>TRBJ2-3|TRBV6-6|TRBD1|.
TGTGCGGAGAGACAGGGGGCTTCAGATACGCAGTATTTT
CAERQGASDTQYF
>TRBJ2-7|TRBV7-9|.|.
TGTGCCAGCAGCTTCTGGCAGGGGGGCTCCTACGAGCAGTACTTC
CASSFWQGGSYEQYF
>TRBJ2-4|TRBV9|.|once
TGTGCCAGCAGCGGTAGGGGTGGATCGGGACTAGCCAAAAACATTCAGTACTTC
CASSGRGGSGLAKNIQYF
>TRBJ2-3|TRBV5-8|.|.
TGTGCCAGCGGCCCCCGGGGCAGGGGAACAGATACGCAGTATTTT
CASGPRGRGTDTQYF
>TRBJ2-2|TRBV6-6|.|.
TGTGCCAGCAGTTTTGTCGGCACCGGGGAGCTGTTTTTT
CASSFVGTGELFF
>TRBJ2-5|TRBV7-6|.|.
TGTGCCAGCAGCTTCCGGGGTAGTTCTCAAGAGACCCAGTACTTC
CASSFRGSSQETQYF
>TRBJ1-5|TRBV6-1|.|.
TGTGCCAGCAGGGGCGATGAGAGTCAGCCCCAGCATTTT
CASRGDESQPQHF
>TRBJ1-2|TRBV10-3|TRBD1|.
TGTGCCATCAGTGAGTTAGACAGGGGGCTCAACTATGGCTACACCTTC
CAISELDRGLNYGYTF
>TRBJ1-6|TRBV6-6|.|.
TGTGCCAGCAGTTACTCGAAAGGGGATTCACCCCTCCACTTT
CASSYSKGDSPLHF